A single sample is the source of the 22 T cell receptor beta chains below, sequenced in a study of T cell repertoires in cytomegalovirus infection. From the reads, TCRdb called clonotypes with MiXCR, one entry per CDR3 protein. The sample has around 130,000 distinct CDR3 sequences, roughly 25% seen once; the top ten hold 34%. For these receptors, no antigen is known. Sequencing input: PBMCs, sequenced either directly or after in vitro stimulation (not recorded which). These receptor sequences come from a human donor in good health (CMV status not recorded). Some clones in this sample may be carry-over from other donors' samples.

This clonotype was seen repeatedly, ten times or more. The chain uses TRBV12-3 or TRBV12-4 and TRBJ2-2; TRBD1 or TRBD2 may be the D gene (5 bases each). The CDR3 totals 16 residues. The germline V and J ends were trimmed by 6 bases and 1 base, with 15 bases remaining between them. The CDR3 DNA is TGTGCCAGCAGCCCGGGACGCATACAGAACACCGGGGAGCTGTTTTTT. This codes for CASSPGRIQNTGELFF.

This clonotype came up a few times. The V gene is TRBV7-2, the J gene TRBJ1-4; D not certain. Trimming cost V 2 bases and J 2 bases, with 9 bases left between them. Germline CDR1 SGHTA, CDR2 FQGNSA. This CDR3 region has 15 residues. The CDR3 DNA reads as TGTGCCAGCAGCTTAACTCGGACCACTAATGAAAAACTGTTTTTT. It translates to CASSLTRTTNEKLFF.

This clonotype was observed a handful of times. This sequence joins TRBV10-3 and TRBJ2-2; 10 positions match TRBD2. The CDR3 is made up of 16 amino acids. V shed 2 bases and J 2 bases; nucleotides not matched to a gene: 2. The germline V gene has CDR1 ENHRY and CDR2 SYGVKD. This CDR3 is CAISEGTSVNTGELFF. In DNA, the CDR3 is TGTGCCATCAGTGAGGGGACTAGCGTAAACACCGGGGAGCTGTTTTTT.

This clonotype appeared many times. V gene TRBV7-2 combines with J gene TRBJ2-7; D tentatively fits TRBD1 or TRBD2 (5 bases each). The germline gives CDR1 SGHTA, CDR2 FQGNSA. The CDR3 runs 14 residues. Trimming cost V 2 bases and J 0 bases, with 8 bases left between them. DNA of the CDR3: TGTGCCAGCAGCTTATCAGGGAGCTCCTACGAGCAGTACGTC. Its translation: CASSLSGSSYEQYV.

The chain uses TRBV29-1 and TRBJ1-1; 7 nucleotides match TRBD1. This CDR3 spans 15 amino acids. Germline CDR1 SQVTM, CDR2 ANQGSEA. The V and J ends lost 6 bases and 1 base, in that order; junction bases with no gene match: 11. As DNA, the CDR3 is TGCAGCGTCACCAAGGGGGCGCGGGGGAACACTGAAGCTTTCTTT. This codes for CSVTKGARGNTEAFF.

There are a few counts of this clonotype. This chain links TRBV7-9 with TRBJ1-1; TRBD1 agrees at 7 bases. V dropped 5 bases and J dropped 6; count of bases not matched to a gene: 9. The CDR3 totals 14 residues. CDR1 is SEHNR and CDR2 is FQNEAQ in the germline V gene (reference sequence). For the CDR3, the DNA is TGTGCCAGCAGCCAGTCCCGGGACAGCGCTGAAGCTTTCTTT. It is translated as CASSQSRDSAEAFF.

This clonotype was detected only once. Because the CDR3 is missing its conserved closing phenylalanine or tryptophan, this is likely a read error. The V and J genes are TRBV29-1 and TRBJ1-3, with D hard to call. V gave up 7 bases and J gave up 4 bases, with 14 bases separating them. CDR3 length equals 13 residues. CDR1 and CDR2 from the germline V gene are SQVTM and ANQGSEA. The DNA for the CDR3 is TGCAGCGCAAGCCCGCAATCGGGAAACACCATATATTTG. It encodes CSASPQSGNTIYL.

The V call is TRBV6-1, the J call TRBJ2-1; TRBD1 or TRBD2 may be the D gene (5 bases each). V lost 10 bases to trimming and J lost 8 bases, with 15 bases between them. Germline V gene data show CDR1 as MNHNS and CDR2 as SASEGT. The length of the CDR3 is 12 residues. DNA for the CDR3: TGTGCCATATCGAACGGGGCCCATGAGCAGTTCTTC. Protein: CAISNGAHEQFF.

This clonotype was observed a few times. The chain carries TRBV15 and TRBJ2-3; TRBD1 matches 8 bases. V lost 2 bases and J lost 1; bases outside the gene matches: 5. This CDR3 has 16 residues. Germline values: CDR1 LNHNV, CDR2 YYDKDF (reference sequence). The CDR3 is CATSRYQGAGTDTQYF. The DNA for the CDR3 is TGTGCCACCAGCAGATACCAGGGGGCAGGCACAGATACGCAGTATTTT. The entire variable domain, with the rest obtained from reference TRBV15 and TRBJ2-3, is as follows: DAMVIQNPRYQVTQFGKPVTLSCSQTLNHNVMYWYQQKSSQAPKLLFHYYDKDFNNEADTPDNFQSRRPNTSFCFLDIRSPGLGDTAMYLCATSRYQGAGTDTQYFGPGTRLTVL.

The sample holds a few counts of this clonotype. The chain joins TRBV7-6 to TRBJ2-1; D call uncertain. Trimming took off 4 bases at V and 8 bases at J, with 9 bases between the two ends. The CDR3 contains 12 residues. CDR1 and CDR2 (germline): SGHVS, FNYEAQ. CDR3: CASSSDLYEQFF. For the CDR3, the DNA is TGTGCCAGCAGCTCGGATCTCTATGAGCAGTTCTTC.

This chain links TRBV6-6 with TRBJ2-7, with D hard to call. The CDR3 has 14 residues. Trimming took off 0 bases at V and 0 bases at J, with 6 bases between the two ends. Per the germline V gene, CDR1 is MNHNY and CDR2 is SVGAGI (reference sequence). The CDR3 region is CASSYSGFSYEQYF. In DNA, the CDR3 is TGTGCCAGCAGTTACTCCGGGTTCTCCTACGAGCAGTACTTC.

The gene calls are TRBV7-6 and TRBJ2-1, with 8 nucleotides matching TRBD1. Germline CDR1 SGHVS, CDR2 FNYEAQ. With 2 bases clipped from V and 4 bases from J, the junction kept 13 bases outside the gene matches. The length of the CDR3 is 18 residues. CDR3 region: CASSLQGAADKAYNEQFF. The DNA of the CDR3 is TGTGCCAGCAGCTTACAGGGGGCGGCTGACAAGGCTTACAATGAGCAGTTCTTC.

V gene TRBV29-1 combines with J gene TRBJ2-3; 7 bases match TRBD2. V lost 7 bases, J lost 0 bases, and 7 bases stayed unmatched. Germline loops: CDR1 SQVTM, CDR2 ANQGSEA. This CDR3 is 14 amino acids long. CDR3 in amino acids: CSAGSSGSTDTQYF. CDR3 nucleotides: TGCAGCGCGGGGAGTAGCGGGAGCACAGATACGCAGTATTTT.

The chain uses TRBV5-1 and TRBJ2-7, with 9 bases that match TRBD1. This CDR3 has 16 residues. CDR1 and CDR2 from the germline V gene are SGHRS and YFSETQ. V lost 0 bases to trimming and J lost 7 bases; unmatched junction nucleotides: 11. In nucleotides, the CDR3 is TGCGCCAGCAGCTTGGCCCGGGACAGGGCCTCGGGTGAGCAGTACTTC. Its protein is CASSLARDRASGEQYF.

The CDR3 here is CASSNGQDPYEQYF. CDR3 nucleotide sequence: TGTGCCAGCAGCAACGGACAGGATCCCTACGAGCAGTACTTC. The chain combines TRBV7-9 with TRBJ2-7; the match to TRBD1 covers 7 bases. Germline V gives CDR1 SEHNR, CDR2 FQNEAQ (reference sequence). The CDR3 extends over 14 amino acids. Unmatched junction bases numbered 6, after V lost 5 bases and J lost 2 bases. Full variable domain (missing parts from reference TRBV7-9 and TRBJ2-7): DTGVSQNPRHKITKRGQNVTFRCDPISEHNRLYWYRQTLGQGPEFLTYFQNEAQLEKSRLLSDRFSAERPKGSFSTLEIQRTEQGDSAMYLCASSNGQDPYEQYFGPGTRLTVT.

The genes are TRBV10-3 and TRBJ2-1; D unclear. Trimming left V 3 bases short and J 2 bases short, with 23 bases between. The CDR3 totals 19 residues. Germline V gene lookup returns CDR1 ENHRY and CDR2 SYGVKD. Written as DNA, the CDR3 is TGTGCCATCAGTGATGCGGACCGAGTCCCGTCTTCTCCCTACAATGAGCAGTTCTTC. This gives the protein CAISDADRVPSSPYNEQFF.

This clonotype was detected a few times. This chain connects TRBV5-5 to TRBJ1-5, with D uncertain. Trimming shortened V by 1 base and J by 6 bases, and 11 bases separated the two germline ends. Germline assignment: CDR1 SGHKS and CDR2 YYEKEE (reference sequence). The CDR3 is 14 residues long. The CDR3 DNA sequence: TGTGCCAGCAGCTTGCGGCAATCGTTTCAGCCCCAGCATTTT. The encoded protein is CASSLRQSFQPQHF.

The chain employs TRBV6-5 and TRBJ1-1, with D maybe TRBD1 (6 bases). Germline V gene sequence: CDR1 MNHEY, CDR2 SVGAGI. The CDR3 consists of 15 residues. Trimming took off 0 bases at V and 5 bases at J, with 13 bases between the two ends. CDR3 region: CASSYSGGLKTEAFF. In DNA form, the CDR3 reads TGTGCCAGCAGTTACTCTGGGGGGCTAAAAACTGAAGCTTTCTTT.

This clonotype showed up many times. This chain links TRBV7-2 with TRBJ2-1, with 7 bases aligning to TRBD1. CDR1 and CDR2 (germline): SGHTA, FQGNSA. J gave up 2 bases and V 5 bases, and 6 bases lay outside the gene matches. The CDR3 is 15 residues long. CDR3 coding DNA: TGTGCCAGCAGCGCCCCGGGACAGACCTACAATGAGCAGTTCTTC. It specifies CASSAPGQTYNEQFF. The full variable domain, its missing parts supplied by reference TRBV7-2 and TRBJ2-1, is GAGVSQSPSNKVTEKGKDVELRCDPISGHTALYWYRQSLGQGLEFLIYFQGNSAPDKSGLPSDRFSAERTGGSVSTLTIQRTQQEDSAVYLCASSAPGQTYNEQFFGPGTRLTVL.

As for this clonotype: Given a much more abundant clone one base away, this may be a read error. The conserved phenylalanine or tryptophan is not found at the CDR3 terminus, so this likely reflects a read error. The genes are TRBV7-6 and TRBJ2-2; 9 bases line up with TRBD2. Germline CDR1 SGHVS, CDR2 FNYEAQ. With 2 bases clipped from V and 4 bases from J, the junction kept 5 bases outside the gene matches. The CDR3 consists of 16 residues. CDR3 DNA sequence: TGTGCCAGCAGCTTACCTAGCGGGATTGTCACCGGGGAGCTGTTTTCT. Encoded protein: CASSLPSGIVTGELFS.

This clonotype came up a few times. The chain is built from TRBV20-1 and TRBJ2-1; 7 bases line up with TRBD2. J gave up 5 bases and V 0 bases, and 10 bases lay outside the gene matches. The germline CDR1 and CDR2 sequences are DFQATT and SNEGSKA (reference sequence). CDR3 length equals 16 residues. CDR3 DNA: TGCAGTGCTAGAGATCTAAAACTAGCGAGAAACAATGAGCAGTTCTTC. It translates to CSARDLKLARNNEQFF.

This clonotype was found many times. This sequence joins TRBV11-2 and TRBJ2-3, with 8 bases matching TRBD1. This CDR3 contains 15 residues. Unmatched junction bases numbered 4, after V lost 1 base and J lost 4 bases. Looked up from germline, CDR1 is SGHAT and CDR2 is FQNNGV. As DNA, the CDR3 is TGTGCCAGCAGCTTAGTAGGACAGGGATCAGATACGCAGTATTTT. Encoded protein: CASSLVGQGSDTQYF.